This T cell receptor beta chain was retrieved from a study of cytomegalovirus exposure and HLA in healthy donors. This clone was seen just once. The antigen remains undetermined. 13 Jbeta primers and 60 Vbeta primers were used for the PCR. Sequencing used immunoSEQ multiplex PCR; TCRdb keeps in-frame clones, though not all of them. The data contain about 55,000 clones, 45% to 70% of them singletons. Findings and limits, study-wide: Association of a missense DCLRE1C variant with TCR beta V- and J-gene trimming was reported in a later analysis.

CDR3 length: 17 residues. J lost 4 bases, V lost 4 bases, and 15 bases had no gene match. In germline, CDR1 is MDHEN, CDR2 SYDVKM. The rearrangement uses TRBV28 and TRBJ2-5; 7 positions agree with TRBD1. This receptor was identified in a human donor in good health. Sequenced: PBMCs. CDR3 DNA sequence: TGTGCCAGCAGTTCCCCTATAGGGCAGGGGGTTCGAGAGACCCAGTACTTC. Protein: CASSSPIGQGVRETQYF.